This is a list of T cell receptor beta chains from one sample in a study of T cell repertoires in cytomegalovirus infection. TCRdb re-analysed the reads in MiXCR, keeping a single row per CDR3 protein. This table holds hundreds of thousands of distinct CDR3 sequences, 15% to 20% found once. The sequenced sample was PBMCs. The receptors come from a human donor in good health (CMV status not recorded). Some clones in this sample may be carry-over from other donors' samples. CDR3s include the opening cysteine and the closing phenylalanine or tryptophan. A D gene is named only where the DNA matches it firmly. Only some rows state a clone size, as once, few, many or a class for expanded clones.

CASSQAWEHEQYF	TGCGCCAGCAGCCAAGCCTGGGAACACGAGCAGTACTTC	TRBJ2-7	.	.	TRBV4-1
CASTPGQAPYEQYF	TGTGCCAGTACTCCGGGACAGGCCCCCTACGAGCAGTACTTC	TRBJ2-7	TRBD1	.	TRBV19
CASSPPVRAYGYTF	TGTGCCAGCAGTCCCCCGGTTAGGGCCTATGGCTACACCTTC	TRBJ1-2	.	few	TRBV28
CASSVTQGRGEYGYTF	TGTGCCAGCAGCGTTACACAGGGTCGGGGAGAGTATGGCTACACCTTC	TRBJ1-2	.	many	TRBV7-2
CASSKPGTAKFSYEQYF	TGTGCCAGCAGTAAGCCCGGGACAGCGAAATTCTCCTACGAGCAGTACTTC	TRBJ2-7	TRBD1	.	TRBV6-6
CSVVPLAGGPDTQYF	TGCAGCGTTGTGCCCCTAGCGGGGGGGCCTGATACGCAGTATTTT	TRBJ2-3	TRBD2	few	TRBV29-1
CASSSGTGLTNGEKLFF	TGCGCCAGCAGTTCCGGGACAGGGTTGACGAATGGGGAAAAACTGTTTTTT	TRBJ1-4	TRBD1	few	TRBV5-1
CASSYSGVQGALNSPLHF	TGTGCCAGCAGTTACTCGGGAGTACAGGGGGCTCTTAATTCACCCCTCCACTTT	TRBJ1-6	TRBD1	.	TRBV6-6
CASSFYGQNTEAFF	TGTGCCAGCAGCTTTTATGGGCAGAACACTGAAGCTTTCTTT	TRBJ1-1	.	many	TRBV7-2
CASSSVEVAKNIQYF	TGTGCCAGTAGCTCCGTCGAGGTGGCCAAAAACATTCAGTACTTC	TRBJ2-4	.	.	TRBV19
CASSQGPGGSGANVLTF	TGTGCCAGCAGCCAAGGGCCAGGGGGCTCTGGGGCCAACGTCCTGACTTTC	TRBJ2-6	TRBD1	.	TRBV3-1
CATSDRHGSGTDTQYF	TGTGCCACCAGTGATCGACACGGGAGTGGCACAGATACGCAGTATTTT	TRBJ2-3	.	.	TRBV24-1
CASSFGQLNTEAFF	TGTGCCAGCAGCTTTGGCCAGCTGAACACTGAAGCTTTCTTT	TRBJ1-1	.	many	TRBV7-2
CASRPRGPGGREGETQYF	TGTGCCAGCAGACCCCGAGGTCCGGGGGGGCGCGAGGGAGAGACCCAGTACTTC	TRBJ2-5	TRBD2	.	TRBV2
CSARDKGFGQPQHF	TGCAGTGCTAGAGATAAAGGTTTTGGTCAGCCCCAGCATTTT	TRBJ1-5	.	few	TRBV20-1